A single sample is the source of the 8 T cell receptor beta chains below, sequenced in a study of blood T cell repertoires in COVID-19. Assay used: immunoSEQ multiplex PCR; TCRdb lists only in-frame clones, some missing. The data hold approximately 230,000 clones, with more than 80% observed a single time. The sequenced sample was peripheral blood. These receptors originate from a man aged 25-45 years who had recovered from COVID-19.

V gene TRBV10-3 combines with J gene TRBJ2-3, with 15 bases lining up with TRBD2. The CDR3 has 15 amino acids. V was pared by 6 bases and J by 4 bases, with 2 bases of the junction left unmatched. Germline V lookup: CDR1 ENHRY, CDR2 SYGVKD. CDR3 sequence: CAIRGLAGGSDTQYF. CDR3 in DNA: TGTGCCATCAGGGGACTAGCGGGGGGATCAGATACGCAGTATTTT.

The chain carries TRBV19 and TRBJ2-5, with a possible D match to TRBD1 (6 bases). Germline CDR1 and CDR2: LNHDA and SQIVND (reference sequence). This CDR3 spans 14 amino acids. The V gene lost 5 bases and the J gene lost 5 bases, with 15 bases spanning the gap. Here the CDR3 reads CASSLQGLEETQYF. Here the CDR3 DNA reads TGTGCCAGTAGTCTACAGGGTCTTGAGGAGACCCAGTACTTC.

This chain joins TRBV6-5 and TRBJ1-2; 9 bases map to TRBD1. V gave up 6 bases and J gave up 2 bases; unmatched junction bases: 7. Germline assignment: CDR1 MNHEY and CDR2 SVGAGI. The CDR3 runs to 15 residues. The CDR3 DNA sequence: TGTGCCAGCAGAAAACAGGGGGCGGGAAACTATGGCTACACCTTC. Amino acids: CASRKQGAGNYGYTF.

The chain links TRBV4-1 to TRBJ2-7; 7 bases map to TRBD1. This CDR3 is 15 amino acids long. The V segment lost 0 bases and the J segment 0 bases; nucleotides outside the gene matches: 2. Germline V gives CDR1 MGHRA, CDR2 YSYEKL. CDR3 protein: CASSQDWDSSYEQYF. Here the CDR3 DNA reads TGCGCCAGCAGCCAAGACTGGGACAGCTCCTACGAGCAGTACTTC.

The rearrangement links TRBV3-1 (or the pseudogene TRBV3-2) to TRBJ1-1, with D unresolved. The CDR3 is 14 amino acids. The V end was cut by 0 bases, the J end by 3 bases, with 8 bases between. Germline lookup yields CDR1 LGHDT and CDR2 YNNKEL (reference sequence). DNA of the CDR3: TGTGCCAGCAGCCAAGATTTCGGGGACACTGAAGCTTTCTTT. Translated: CASSQDFGDTEAFF.

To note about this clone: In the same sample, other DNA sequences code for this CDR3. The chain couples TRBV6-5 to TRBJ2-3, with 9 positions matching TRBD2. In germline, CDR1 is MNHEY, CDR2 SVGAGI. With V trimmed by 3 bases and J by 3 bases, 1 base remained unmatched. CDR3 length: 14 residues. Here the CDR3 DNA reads TGTGCCAGCAGTTATAGCGGGGGTACAGATACGCAGTATTTT. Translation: CASSYSGGTDTQYF.

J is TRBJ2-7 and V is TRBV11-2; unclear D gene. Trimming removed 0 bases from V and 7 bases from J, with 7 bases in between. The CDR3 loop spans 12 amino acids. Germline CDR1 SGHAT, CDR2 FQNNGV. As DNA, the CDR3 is TGTGCCAGCAGCTTAGATTGGCGGGAGCAGTACTTC. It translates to CASSLDWREQYF.

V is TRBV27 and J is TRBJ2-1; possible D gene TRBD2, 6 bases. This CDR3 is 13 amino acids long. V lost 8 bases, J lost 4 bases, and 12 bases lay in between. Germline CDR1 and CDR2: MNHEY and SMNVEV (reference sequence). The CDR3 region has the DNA TGTGCCAGCTTCGGAGGGGCGTACAATGAGCAGTTCTTC. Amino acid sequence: CASFGGAYNEQFF.